This T cell receptor (beta chain) came from a study of T cells in Graves' hyperthyroidism and ophthalmopathy. Study-wide results and caveats: In the analysis, a 13 V-J model separated ophthalmopathy from stable hyperthyroidism.

This clonotype was recorded many times. What it recognizes is unknown. Authors of the study amplified TCR beta CDR3 regions from RNA transcripts. During a first-round RT-PCR of the TCR CDR3, the HTBI primer set was used. TCRdb re-called the multiplex PCR reads through MiXCR, storing one row per CDR3 protein. The sample gives some 490,000 distinct CDR3 sequences, 22% of which show up once; about 53% is in the top ten. Sequencing was carried out using blood. The receptor comes from a woman in her seventies with Graves' ophthalmopathy.

CDR3 loop: CASGLVGLASDEQYF. The CDR3 coding sequence is TGTGCTAGTGGTTTGGTTGGACTAGCATCGGATGAGCAGTACTTC. The chain links TRBV12-5 to TRBJ2-7; 8 bases are shared with TRBD2. Germline values: CDR1 LGHNT, CDR2 FRNRAP. The CDR3 sequence is 15 residues long. J was trimmed by 7 bases and V by 0 bases; bases with no gene match: 8. The full variable domain, its missing parts supplied by reference TRBV12-5 and TRBJ2-7, is DARVTQTPRHKVTEMGQEVTMRCQPILGHNTVFWYRQTMMQGLELLAYFRNRAPLDDSGMPKDRFSAEMPDATLATLKIQPSEPRDSAVYFCASGLVGLASDEQYFGPGTRLTVT.